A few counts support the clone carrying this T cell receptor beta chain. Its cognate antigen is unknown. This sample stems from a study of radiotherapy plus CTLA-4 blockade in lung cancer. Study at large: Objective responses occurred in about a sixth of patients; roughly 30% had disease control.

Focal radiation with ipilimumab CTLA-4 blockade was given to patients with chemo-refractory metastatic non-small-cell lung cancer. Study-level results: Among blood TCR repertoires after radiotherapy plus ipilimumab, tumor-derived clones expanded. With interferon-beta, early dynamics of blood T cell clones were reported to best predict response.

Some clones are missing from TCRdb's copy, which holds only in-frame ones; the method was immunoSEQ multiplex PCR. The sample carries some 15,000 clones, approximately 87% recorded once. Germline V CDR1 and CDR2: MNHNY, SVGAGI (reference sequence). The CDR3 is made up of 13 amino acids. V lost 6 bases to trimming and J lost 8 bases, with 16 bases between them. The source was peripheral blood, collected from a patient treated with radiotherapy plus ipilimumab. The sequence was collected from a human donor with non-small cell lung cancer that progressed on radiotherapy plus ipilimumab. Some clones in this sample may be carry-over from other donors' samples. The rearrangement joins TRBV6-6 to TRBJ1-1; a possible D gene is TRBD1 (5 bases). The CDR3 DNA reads TGTGCCAGCAGGGGGGGATTCGACTCGGAAGCTTTCTTT. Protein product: CASRGGFDSEAFF.